This record covers a single T cell receptor (beta chain). What it binds is unknown. The CDR3 extends over 15 amino acids. The junction had 6 bases not matched to a gene; V was cut back by 3 bases and J by 5 bases. Per germline, CDR1 SGHRS and CDR2 YFSETQ. The sample is drawn from a study of cytomegalovirus exposure and HLA in healthy donors. PCR used 60 Vbeta primers and 13 Jbeta primers. The table came from immunoSEQ multiplex PCR; TCRdb's copy has only in-frame clones and leaves some out. The table shows about 130,000 clones, with around 80% occurring only once. Broader study findings: It was approximately 170 TCR beta chains that were listed as cytomegalovirus-associated. Relative to equally common others, HLA-associated TCR beta chains showed greater clonal expansion in a later analysis. It was confirmed in vitro that a few of the CMV-associated chains were specific for CMV antigens. In all likelihood, a cluster of highly shared sequence variants was a sequencing artifact.

The origin of this receptor is a female donor in good health and CMV-seronegative. Sequenced: PBMCs. The V call is TRBV5-1, the J call TRBJ2-7, with 12 bases lining up with TRBD2. The CDR3 nucleotides read TGCGCCAGCAGCTCGCTAGCGGGGGGGCCTAACGAGCAGTACTTC. It codes for CASSSLAGGPNEQYF. Using reference TRBV5-1 and TRBJ2-7 for the parts outside the CDR3, the full variable domain is KAGVTQTPRYLIKTRGQQVTLSCSPISGHRSVSWYQQTPGQGLQFLFEYFSETQRNKGNFPGRFSGRQFSNSRSEMNVSTLELGDSALYLCASSSLAGGPNEQYFGPGTRLTVT.